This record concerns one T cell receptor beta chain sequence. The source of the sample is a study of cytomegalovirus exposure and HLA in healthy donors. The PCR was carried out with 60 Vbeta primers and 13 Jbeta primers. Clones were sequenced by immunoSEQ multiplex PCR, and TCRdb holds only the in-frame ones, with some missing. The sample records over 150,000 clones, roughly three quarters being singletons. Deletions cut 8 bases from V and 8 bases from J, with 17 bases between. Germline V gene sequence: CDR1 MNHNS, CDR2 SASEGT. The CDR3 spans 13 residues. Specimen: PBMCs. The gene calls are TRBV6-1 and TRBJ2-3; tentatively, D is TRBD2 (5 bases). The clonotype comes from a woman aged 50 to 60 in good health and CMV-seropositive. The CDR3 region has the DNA TGTGCCAGCTCGACCGGGGTAGAGAGTACGCAGTATTTT. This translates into CASSTGVESTQYF.